This T cell receptor beta chain is from a study of blood T cell repertoires in COVID-19. Study details: The United States, Italy and Spain supplied acute and convalescent COVID-19 samples. In each case, the material was cDNA or gDNA derived from T cells, B-cell-depleted T cells, or PBMCs.

CDR3 length: 13 residues. J gave up 7 bases and V 2 bases, and 4 bases lay outside the gene matches. Germline V gives CDR1 LGHDT, CDR2 YNNKEL (reference sequence). Per the study methods: How many nucleated cells were present was estimated from reference gene primer amplification. Profiling relied on immunoSEQ multiplex PCR, and the TCRdb table lists in-frame clones only, not all of them. The DNA was the basis for D and trimming; V, J and clone size are from that table. This table holds over 80,000 clones, around 83% found once. The V gene is TRBV3-1 (or the pseudogene TRBV3-2), the J gene TRBJ1-2, with 7 bases aligning to TRBD1. The TCR sequence derives from a woman aged 60 to 75 with acute or convalescent COVID-19. The sample consisted of peripheral blood. As DNA, the CDR3 is TGTGCCAGCAGCCAAAGTGACAGGGCTGGCTACACCTTC. Residues: CASSQSDRAGYTF.